The present T cell receptor beta chain was sequenced within a study of blood T cell repertoires in COVID-19. Study-wide context: Whether acute or convalescent, the COVID-19 samples came from the United States, Italy and Spain. Sample material is recorded as cDNA or gDNA derived from T cells, B-cell-depleted T cells, or PBMCs.

The CDR3 has 18 amino acids. With V trimmed by 2 bases and J by 3 bases, 13 bases remained unmatched. Germline CDR1 reads KGHDR; CDR2 reads SFDVKD. In the original workflow: For nucleated cells, counts were estimated from reference gene primer amplification. Data came from immunoSEQ multiplex PCR; TCRdb stores just in-frame clones and leaves some out. V and J calls plus clone size are reproduced from that table; the DNA served to infer D and trimming. The sample contains around 130,000 clones, 84% of which appear only once. Sequenced input: peripheral blood. This sequence originates from a man younger than 45 with COVID-19, enrolled during active disease. This chain joins TRBV24-1 and TRBJ2-3, with 7 bases aligning to TRBD2. CDR3 amino acids: CATSDSEGGPVGTDTQYF. In nucleotides, the CDR3 is TGTGCCACCAGTGATTCCGAGGGAGGGCCGGTTGGGACAGATACGCAGTATTTT.